These T cell receptor beta chains were read from a single sample in a study of regulatory T cells in long-lasting Graves disease. TCRdb passed the multiplex PCR reads through MiXCR, listing each CDR3 protein once. The sample contains about 620,000 distinct CDR3 sequences, approximately 15% of which appear only once. These data were also reused for a study on T cells in Graves' hyperthyroidism and ophthalmopathy.

The material was peripheral blood mononuclear cells (PBMCs), obtained at new diagnosis, from a patient treated with antithyroid drugs. Receptors were obtained from a woman aged 25 to 39 with Graves disease. CDR3s include the opening cysteine and the closing phenylalanine or tryptophan. D genes are given only for firm matches. Expanded clones are given a class, and other clones once, few, many or no size at all.

D gene: NA; V gene: TRBV19; clone size: NA; J gene: TRBJ2-5; CDR3 DNA: TGTGCCAGTAGCCGGACGGACATCCAAGAGACCCAGTACTTC; CDR3 protein: CASSRTDIQETQYF
D gene: NA; V gene: TRBV29-1; clone size: many; J gene: TRBJ2-1; CDR3 DNA: TGCAGCGTTGAAAGGGGGGGTAGGGGGACTCGATATCAACAGAATGAGCAGTTCTTC; CDR3 protein: CSVERGGRGTRYQQNEQFF
D gene: TRBD2; V gene: TRBV7-8; clone size: many; J gene: TRBJ2-5; CDR3 DNA: TGTGCCAGCAGCTTATCTCACGGGACTAGCGGGAGATTTCAAGAGACCCAGTACTTC; CDR3 protein: CASSLSHGTSGRFQETQYF
D gene: NA; V gene: TRBV28; clone size: few; J gene: TRBJ1-6; CDR3 DNA: TGTGCCAGCAGCTCGGGGGGGGGCCCGAATAATTCACCCCTCCACTTT; CDR3 protein: CASSSGGGPNNSPLHF
D gene: NA; V gene: TRBV20-1; clone size: few; J gene: TRBJ2-5; CDR3 DNA: TGCAGTGCTAGAGGCCTTGGAGAGACCCAGTACTTC; CDR3 protein: CSARGLGETQYF
D gene: NA; V gene: TRBV20-1; clone size: NA; J gene: TRBJ2-3; CDR3 DNA: TGCAGTGCTTCTCGGGGTGGCGGGAGCACAGATACGCAGTATTTT; CDR3 protein: CSASRGGGSTDTQYF
D gene: TRBD2; V gene: TRBV3-1; clone size: many; J gene: TRBJ2-7; CDR3 DNA: TGTGCCAGCAGCCAAGCAGCGGGAGCGACGGAGCAGTACTTC; CDR3 protein: CASSQAAGATEQYF
D gene: TRBD1; V gene: TRBV30; clone size: NA; J gene: TRBJ2-2; CDR3 DNA: TGTGCCTGGGGGGGACAGGGGCTCCTCACCGGGGAGCTGTTTTTT; CDR3 protein: CAWGGQGLLTGELFF
D gene: TRBD2; V gene: TRBV30; clone size: NA; J gene: TRBJ2-1; CDR3 DNA: TGTGCCTGGCGGTCCTTAAGCGGGAGGGGTCCCACTGAGCAGTTCTTC; CDR3 protein: CAWRSLSGRGPTEQFF
D gene: NA; V gene: TRBV10-2; clone size: NA; J gene: TRBJ2-7; CDR3 DNA: TGCGCCAGCGGTCTTGGCAGGGCTGCCTACGAGCAGTACTTC; CDR3 protein: CASGLGRAAYEQYF
D gene: TRBD1; V gene: TRBV2; clone size: NA; J gene: TRBJ2-3; CDR3 DNA: TGTGCCAGCAGGGGGGACAGCCGCACAGATACGCAGTATTTT; CDR3 protein: CASRGDSRTDTQYF
D gene: TRBD1; V gene: TRBV27; clone size: many; J gene: TRBJ1-5; CDR3 DNA: TGTGCCAGCAGTCTCGGACAGGGTAAGGGTGAAAGCAATCAGCCCCAGCATTTT; CDR3 protein: CASSLGQGKGESNQPQHF
D gene: NA; V gene: TRBV10-3; clone size: many; J gene: TRBJ2-3; CDR3 DNA: TGTGCCATCAGCCCTCCGACGGGCAGCCCTAGCACAGATACGCAGTATTTT; CDR3 protein: CAISPPTGSPSTDTQYF
D gene: NA; V gene: TRBV9; clone size: many; J gene: TRBJ1-1; CDR3 DNA: TGTGCCAGCACCCTAGGGTACGGGTCGGGCCGGAACACTGAAGCTTTCTTT; CDR3 protein: CASTLGYGSGRNTEAFF
D gene: TRBD1; V gene: TRBV2; clone size: many; J gene: TRBJ1-4; CDR3 DNA: TGTGCCAGCAGCGAACAGGGGTCGGCTAATGAAAAACTGTTTTTT; CDR3 protein: CASSEQGSANEKLFF
D gene: NA; V gene: TRBV6-1; clone size: many; J gene: TRBJ2-7; CDR3 DNA: TGTGCCAGCAGAACCTACGGAGTCTCCTACGAGCAGTACTTC; CDR3 protein: CASRTYGVSYEQYF
D gene: NA; V gene: TRBV20-1; clone size: NA; J gene: TRBJ1-4; CDR3 DNA: TGCAGTGCCCCCCACCGGGCCCTAGAGCGTCTGTTTTTT; CDR3 protein: CSAPHRALERLFF
D gene: NA; V gene: TRBV28; clone size: many; J gene: TRBJ1-2; CDR3 DNA: TGTGCCGTGCGACAGGTACCGGGCTACACCTTC; CDR3 protein: CAVRQVPGYTF
D gene: NA; V gene: TRBV6-2/TRBV6-3; clone size: many; J gene: TRBJ1-4; CDR3 DNA: TGTGCCAGCAGTTACTCGGCGACAGGCGGGAGGGAAAAACTGTTTTTT; CDR3 protein: CASSYSATGGREKLFF
D gene: NA; V gene: TRBV20-1; clone size: NA; J gene: TRBJ2-1; CDR3 DNA: TGCAGTGGAGGGGACAACGGTGATCGGTACAATGAGCAGTTCTTC; CDR3 protein: CSGGDNGDRYNEQFF
D gene: NA; V gene: TRBV29-1; clone size: many; J gene: TRBJ1-1; CDR3 DNA: TGCAGCGTCCGGAACACTGAAGCTTTCTTT; CDR3 protein: CSVRNTEAFF
D gene: NA; V gene: TRBV28; clone size: many; J gene: TRBJ2-7; CDR3 DNA: TGTGCCAGCAGCTCACATTCCGGGGAATCATACGAGCAGTACTTC; CDR3 protein: CASSSHSGESYEQYF
D gene: TRBD2; V gene: TRBV9; clone size: few; J gene: TRBJ2-3; CDR3 DNA: TGTGCCAGCAGCGTAGGCAGCGGGAGGAACCCAGATACGCAGTATTTT; CDR3 protein: CASSVGSGRNPDTQYF
D gene: NA; V gene: TRBV2; clone size: few; J gene: TRBJ1-1; CDR3 DNA: TGTGCCAGCAGAGTAGGTGAGACTGGTGAAGCTTTCTTT; CDR3 protein: CASRVGETGEAFF
D gene: NA; V gene: TRBV28; clone size: many; J gene: TRBJ2-7; CDR3 DNA: TGTGCCAACATACCCTGCAAGACAGTGCCCTCCTACGAGCAGTACTTC; CDR3 protein: CANIPCKTVPSYEQYF
D gene: NA; V gene: TRBV12-3/TRBV12-4; clone size: many; J gene: TRBJ2-2; CDR3 DNA: TGTGCCAGCAGTTTCCCTCATCCGAACACCGGGGAGCTGTTTTTT; CDR3 protein: CASSFPHPNTGELFF
D gene: NA; V gene: TRBV18; clone size: many; J gene: TRBJ2-1; CDR3 DNA: TGTGCCAGCTCCATTGTACAGGGCAATGAGCAGTTCTTC; CDR3 protein: CASSIVQGNEQFF
D gene: NA; V gene: TRBV6-5; clone size: NA; J gene: TRBJ1-5; CDR3 DNA: TGTGCCAGCAGTTACTACGGAGGGCGCAATCAGCCCCAGCATTTT; CDR3 protein: CASSYYGGRNQPQHF
D gene: NA; V gene: TRBV7-3; clone size: few; J gene: TRBJ2-3; CDR3 DNA: TGTGCCAGCAGCTTAAGCCGATTGGGAGCGCCAGATACGCAGTATTTT; CDR3 protein: CASSLSRLGAPDTQYF
D gene: NA; V gene: TRBV5-1; clone size: few; J gene: TRBJ1-2; CDR3 DNA: TGCGCCAGCAGCCCCAGGGATCTCGACTATGGCTACACCTTC; CDR3 protein: CASSPRDLDYGYTF
D gene: TRBD2; V gene: TRBV28; clone size: many; J gene: TRBJ2-3; CDR3 DNA: TGTGCCAGCACCCGGACTAGCGGGACAGATACGCAGTATTTT; CDR3 protein: CASTRTSGTDTQYF
D gene: TRBD1; V gene: TRBV7-2; clone size: many; J gene: TRBJ2-7; CDR3 DNA: TGTGCCAGCAGCCGATTCCCGGGACAGGTAAACTACGAGCAGTACTTC; CDR3 protein: CASSRFPGQVNYEQYF
D gene: NA; V gene: TRBV3-1; clone size: NA; J gene: TRBJ2-2; CDR3 DNA: TGTGCCAGCAGGGACTGGACCGGGGAGCTGTTTTTT; CDR3 protein: CASRDWTGELFF
D gene: TRBD2; V gene: TRBV30; clone size: NA; J gene: TRBJ2-7; CDR3 DNA: TGTGCCTGGAGTAGCGGGAGCTCCTACGAGCAGTACTTC; CDR3 protein: CAWSSGSSYEQYF
D gene: TRBD1; V gene: TRBV20-1; clone size: many; J gene: TRBJ1-5; CDR3 DNA: TGCAGTGCTAGAGACGGGACAGACAATCGACCCCAGCATTTT; CDR3 protein: CSARDGTDNRPQHF
D gene: NA; V gene: TRBV7-2; clone size: many; J gene: TRBJ2-3; CDR3 DNA: TGTGCCAGCAGCTTAGTTGAGGGGGCTAGCGGACACGACACAGATACGCAGTATTTT; CDR3 protein: CASSLVEGASGHDTDTQYF
D gene: NA; V gene: TRBV11-2; clone size: NA; J gene: TRBJ1-5; CDR3 DNA: TGTGCCAGCAGCTTAGAGCAGGGACCGGGGCAGCCCCAGCATTTT; CDR3 protein: CASSLEQGPGQPQHF
D gene: TRBD2; V gene: TRBV6-2/TRBV6-3; clone size: NA; J gene: TRBJ2-5; CDR3 DNA: TGTGCCAGCAGTTACGCGGGAGGGCCGGGGACCCAGTACTTC; CDR3 protein: CASSYAGGPGTQYF
D gene: NA; V gene: TRBV12-3/TRBV12-4; clone size: many; J gene: TRBJ2-5; CDR3 DNA: TGTGCCAGCAGCCCGTCCTCGAGGGAGACCCAGTACTTC; CDR3 protein: CASSPSSRETQYF
D gene: NA; V gene: TRBV2; clone size: many; J gene: TRBJ2-3; CDR3 DNA: TGTGCCAGCAGCCGGGAGGATACGCAGTATTTT; CDR3 protein: CASSREDTQYF
D gene: TRBD1; V gene: TRBV2; clone size: many; J gene: TRBJ2-7; CDR3 DNA: TGTGCCAGCAGTGACGAGGGGGCGACCTACGAGCAGTACTTC; CDR3 protein: CASSDEGATYEQYF
D gene: TRBD2; V gene: TRBV6-1; clone size: few; J gene: TRBJ2-6; CDR3 DNA: TGTGCCAGCACGCTCGGGCTAGCGGGATCTCCTGGGGCCAACGTCCTGACTTTC; CDR3 protein: CASTLGLAGSPGANVLTF
D gene: NA; V gene: TRBV10-3; clone size: many; J gene: TRBJ1-4; CDR3 DNA: TGTGCCATCAGAGATTCAGCCACAACTAATGAAAAACTGTTTTTT; CDR3 protein: CAIRDSATTNEKLFF
D gene: TRBD1; V gene: TRBV15; clone size: many; J gene: TRBJ2-5; CDR3 DNA: TGTGCCACCAGCGGTCCGGGACAGAGGGAGACCCAGTACTTC; CDR3 protein: CATSGPGQRETQYF
D gene: NA; V gene: TRBV6-9; clone size: many; J gene: TRBJ2-5; CDR3 DNA: TGTGCCAGCAGTTACTTGGGTTCCGTAATGGAGACCCAGTACTTC; CDR3 protein: CASSYLGSVMETQYF
D gene: NA; V gene: TRBV20-1; clone size: many; J gene: TRBJ1-1; CDR3 DNA: TGCAGTCCCCCCCACACAGGGCGAAGGGGAATGAACACTGAAGCTTTCTTT; CDR3 protein: CSPPHTGRRGMNTEAFF
D gene: NA; V gene: TRBV18; clone size: few; J gene: TRBJ1-1; CDR3 DNA: TGTGCCAGCTCACCCCCTCCGAGGGGGATTATGAACACTGAAGCTTTCTTT; CDR3 protein: CASSPPPRGIMNTEAFF
D gene: TRBD2; V gene: TRBV7-3; clone size: NA; J gene: TRBJ2-2; CDR3 DNA: TGTGCCAGCAGCTCCCTCGGGACTATACTCACCGGGGAGCTGTTTTTT; CDR3 protein: CASSSLGTILTGELFF
D gene: TRBD1; V gene: TRBV15; clone size: NA; J gene: TRBJ2-1; CDR3 DNA: TGTGCCACCAGCAGACGCGGGACAGGGGGCAATGAGCAGTTCTTC; CDR3 protein: CATSRRGTGGNEQFF
D gene: TRBD2; V gene: TRBV7-2; clone size: NA; J gene: TRBJ2-7; CDR3 DNA: TGTGCCAGCAGCATCCTTAGCGGGGGGCCCTACGAGCAGTACTTC; CDR3 protein: CASSILSGGPYEQYF
D gene: NA; V gene: TRBV28; clone size: few; J gene: TRBJ2-5; CDR3 DNA: TGTGCCAGCAGCCCCTCGGGGATAATCCAAGAGACCCAGTACTTC; CDR3 protein: CASSPSGIIQETQYF
D gene: NA; V gene: TRBV18; clone size: NA; J gene: TRBJ1-4; CDR3 DNA: TGTGCCAGCTCACCTGGGACATCAACTAATGAAAAACTGTTTTTT; CDR3 protein: CASSPGTSTNEKLFF
D gene: TRBD1; V gene: TRBV28; clone size: many; J gene: TRBJ2-7; CDR3 DNA: TGTGCCAGCAGTTTAGGGGGACAGTCATCCTACGAGCAGTACTTC; CDR3 protein: CASSLGGQSSYEQYF
D gene: NA; V gene: TRBV10-1; clone size: few; J gene: TRBJ2-1; CDR3 DNA: TGCGCCAGCAGTGAGTCCTTGGGGGGTGAATTCTTC; CDR3 protein: CASSESLGGEFF
D gene: TRBD1; V gene: TRBV19; clone size: few; J gene: TRBJ1-5; CDR3 DNA: TGTGCCAGTAGTATGAGGGGACAGGGGCCCCGCAATCAGCCCCAGCATTTT; CDR3 protein: CASSMRGQGPRNQPQHF